This entry lists 4 T cell receptor beta chains sequenced from one sample in a study of cytomegalovirus exposure and HLA in healthy donors. A multiplex PCR was run with 60 Vbeta primers and 13 Jbeta primers. Some clones are missing from TCRdb's copy, which holds only in-frame ones; the method was immunoSEQ multiplex PCR. The sample has approximately 140,000 clones; about 81% are singletons. Sequencing was performed on PBMCs. These receptors were obtained from a woman aged 40-49 years in good health and CMV-seropositive.

This chain links TRBV2 with TRBJ2-7; TRBD1 aligns across 7 bases. Germline lookup yields CDR1 SNHLY and CDR2 FYNNEI. The junction had 3 bases not matched to a gene; V was cut back by 4 bases and J by 3 bases. The CDR3 is 13 amino acids. CDR3 loop: CASSGDSSYEQYF. CDR3 sequence (DNA): TGTGCCAGCAGTGGGGACAGCAGCTACGAGCAGTACTTC.

The chain employs TRBV6-5 and TRBJ1-2; D remains unclear. CDR3 length equals 15 residues. Germline V gene lookup returns CDR1 MNHEY and CDR2 SVGAGI. V lost 0 bases to trimming and J lost 7 bases, with 15 bases between them. The DNA for the CDR3 is TGTGCCAGCAGTTACTCGATCGGGGTCGTTGGTGGCTACACCTTC. It specifies CASSYSIGVVGGYTF.

The chain is built from TRBV7-6 and TRBJ2-1; the match to TRBD2 covers 8 bases. Unmatched junction bases numbered 12, after V lost 1 base and J lost 4 bases. The CDR3 consists of 18 residues. Germline V gene lookup returns CDR1 SGHVS and CDR2 FNYEAQ. The CDR3 DNA follows: TGTGCCAGCAGCTTAGACTCCGGAGTAGCGGGGCTGTACAATGAGCAGTTCTTC. Amino acids: CASSLDSGVAGLYNEQFF.

This clone is classed as medium-sized. One junction end disagrees with the germline gene, perhaps due to a read error. This chain uses TRBV6-1 with TRBJ1-2, with D possibly being TRBD1 (5 bases). This CDR3 region has 13 residues. Germline lookup yields CDR1 MNHNS and CDR2 SASEGT. Here the CDR3 reads CSTVPQGSGGYTF. CDR3 bases: TGCTCCACTGTGCCCCAGGGAAGTGGCGGCTACACCTTC.